The next 26 T cell receptor beta chains were all read from a single sample in a study of T cells after yellow fever vaccination. Each CDR3 protein is one row after TCRdb ran MiXCR on the 5' RACE reads. The repertoire holds 400,000 to 450,000 distinct CDR3 sequences, with 18% as singletons. Sequencing was performed on PBMCs, taken before the yellow fever booster vaccination. The receptors derive from a man younger than 35 who received the YFV17D yellow fever vaccine.

V and J are TRBV19 and TRBJ2-3; D is unresolved. Trimming left V 5 bases short and J 4 bases short, with 13 bases between. This CDR3 region has 14 residues. Germline lookup yields CDR1 LNHDA and CDR2 SQIVND (reference sequence). CDR3 protein: CASSPGRLADTQYF. In DNA, the CDR3 is TGTGCCAGTAGTCCCGGTAGATTGGCAGATACGCAGTATTTT.

This clonotype was picked up a small number of times. The chain uses TRBV2 and TRBJ2-3, with a possible D match to TRBD2 (5 bases). Germline V gene data show CDR1 as SNHLY and CDR2 as FYNNEI. The CDR3 is 15 amino acids. V gave up 6 bases and J gave up 2 bases, with 15 bases separating them. The CDR3 loop reads CASSPAGPLTDTQYF. The DNA for the CDR3 is TGTGCCAGCAGCCCGGCGGGCCCTCTCACAGATACGCAGTATTTT.

The J gene is TRBJ2-3, the V gene TRBV10-3, with a possible D match to TRBD2 (6 bases). The CDR3 covers 12 residues. Germline CDR1 reads ENHRY; CDR2 reads SYGVKD. Trimming shortened V by 6 bases and J by 2 bases, and 6 bases separated the two germline ends. In nucleotides, the CDR3 is TGTGCCATCAGGGACTACACAGATACGCAGTATTTT. Protein: CAIRDYTDTQYF.

This clonotype was counted between two and nine times. The chain uses TRBV7-9 and TRBJ1-3; D perhaps matches TRBD1 (5 bases). Germline V CDR1 and CDR2: SEHNR, FQNEAQ (reference sequence). This CDR3 is built from 16 residues. V was pared by 1 base and J by 0 bases, with 10 bases between. The CDR3 sequence is CASSLVGDFSGNTIYF. DNA of the CDR3: TGTGCCAGCAGCTTAGTAGGGGACTTCTCTGGAAACACCATATATTTT.

Here the CDR3 DNA reads TGCAGTGCTAGAGCTGGCAGGGAATGGTCTGGGAGCAATCAGCCCCAGCATTTT. Its translation: CSARAGREWSGSNQPQHF. The J gene is TRBJ1-5, the V gene TRBV20-1; D may be TRBD1 (5 bases). V gave up 1 base and J gave up 1 base, with 20 bases separating them. The CDR3 totals 18 residues. Germline CDR1 DFQATT, CDR2 SNEGSKA (reference sequence).

The chain is built from TRBV10-2 and TRBJ1-2; TRBD1 is a possible D gene (5 bases). Germline CDR1 reads WSHSY; CDR2 reads SAAADI. Trimming removed 4 bases at V and 8 bases at J, with 17 bases between. The CDR3 extends over 14 amino acids. CDR3 nucleotide sequence: TGCGCCAGCAGTGTGGCAGGGCAAGGAAGGGGCTACACCTTC. Translation gives CASSVAGQGRGYTF.

This clonotype was detected a few times. The chain has TRBV29-1 and TRBJ2-2; D gene uncertain. The V and J ends lost 8 bases and 3 bases respectively, with 7 bases between them. Germline V CDR1 and CDR2: SQVTM, ANQGSEA. The CDR3 has 11 amino acids. In nucleotides, the CDR3 is TGCAGCTACAGAGACACCGGGGAGCTGTTTTTT. Translating gives CSYRDTGELFF.

This chain links TRBV20-1 with TRBJ2-7; TRBD1 might be the D (6 bases). V lost 5 bases, J lost 2 bases, and 13 bases lay in between. This CDR3 spans 13 amino acids. Germline lookup yields CDR1 DFQATT and CDR2 SNEGSKA (reference sequence). The CDR3: CSAALTGTYEQYF. In DNA, the CDR3 is TGCAGTGCTGCGCTGACAGGTACCTACGAGCAGTACTTC.

This rearrangement joins TRBV29-1 to TRBJ1-3; D gene ambiguous. This CDR3 comprises 13 residues. The V end lost 4 bases, the J end lost 2 bases, and 9 bases lay between the germline ends. CDR1 SQVTM and CDR2 ANQGSEA come from the germline V gene. For the CDR3, the DNA is TGCAGCGTTGCAGTACAGACTGGAAACACCATATATTTT. Its protein is CSVAVQTGNTIYF.

V and J are TRBV10-3 and TRBJ2-1, with D perhaps matching TRBD1 (7 bases). Trimming took off 7 bases at V and 6 bases at J, with 19 bases between the two ends. This CDR3 contains 15 residues. Germline V gives CDR1 ENHRY, CDR2 SYGVKD. DNA for the CDR3: TGTGCCATCACCGATTCGGGGGACAGTCCCAATGAGCAGTTCTTC. Amino acid sequence: CAITDSGDSPNEQFF.

This clonotype has just a few counts. As the CDR3 is not closed by the conserved phenylalanine or tryptophan, this likely results from a read error. The chain links TRBV14 to TRBJ1-1, with no clear D. Germline V CDR1 and CDR2: SGHDN, FVKESK. The CDR3 length is 13 residues. Trimming removed 1 base at V and 2 bases at J, with 5 bases between. In DNA form, the CDR3 reads TGTGCCAGCAGCCAAGTGGGAAACACTGAAGCTTTCCTT. Encoded protein: CASSQVGNTEAFL.

A few counts support this clonotype. CDR3 nucleotide sequence: TGTGCCAGCAGCTTAGCGCTCGGAGACAGGGGGCTGCGCGAAAAACTGTTTTTT. This translates into CASSLALGDRGLREKLFF. The V gene is TRBV7-9, the J gene TRBJ1-4, with 10 nucleotides matching TRBD1. The ends lost 0 bases at V and 8 bases at J; junction bases unmatched: 12. This CDR3 region has 18 residues. CDR1 is SEHNR, CDR2 FQNEAQ, per germline (reference sequence).

V and J are TRBV5-1 and TRBJ1-6; D perhaps matches TRBD1 (6 bases). The germline V gene has CDR1 SGHRS and CDR2 YFSETQ. The CDR3 length is 15 residues. V lost 4 bases, J lost 8 bases, and 16 bases lay in between. Here the CDR3 reads CASSVQGLSDSPLHF. The CDR3 coding sequence is TGCGCCAGCAGCGTACAGGGTCTATCGGATTCACCCCTCCACTTT.

The rearrangement joins TRBV9 to TRBJ2-3; a possible D gene is TRBD2 (6 bases). This CDR3 has 13 amino acids. V shed 1 base and J shed 6 bases, with 9 bases lying between them. Germline V gene sequence: CDR1 SGDLS, CDR2 YYNGEE. The CDR3 is CASSVWAGDTQYF. The DNA of the CDR3 is TGTGCCAGCAGCGTATGGGCGGGGGATACGCAGTATTTT.

This clonotype was seen more than once but under ten times. This chain links TRBV6-5 with TRBJ2-5, with 11 nucleotides matching TRBD1. Per germline, CDR1 MNHEY and CDR2 SVGAGI. The ends lost 5 bases at V and 5 bases at J; junction bases unmatched: 7. This CDR3 contains 15 residues. The CDR3 bases are TGTGCCAGCAGTCGGGACAGGGGGTTGGGGGAGACCCAGTACTTC. Its translation: CASSRDRGLGETQYF.

The rearrangement links TRBV12-3 or TRBV12-4 to TRBJ1-2, with a possible D match to TRBD1 (5 bases). With 6 bases removed from V and 13 bases from J, the gap between germline ends came to 21 bases. CDR3 size: 13 residues. The CDR3 nucleotides are TGTGCCAGCAGCCGTGACAGAGATTTTAGCTGCACCTTC. The encoded protein is CASSRDRDFSCTF.

This clonotype turned up a few times. V and J are TRBV6-2 or TRBV6-3 and TRBJ1-1; D possibly corresponds to TRBD1 (6 bases). This CDR3 has 12 residues. V dropped 8 bases and J dropped 8 bases, with 15 bases sitting between them. Per the germline V gene, CDR1 is MNHEY and CDR2 is SVGEGT. DNA for the CDR3: TGTGCCAGCTGCAGATTCCAGGGGGAAGCTTTCTTT. Its translation is CASCRFQGEAFF.

The gene calls are TRBV6-2 or TRBV6-3 and TRBJ2-3; D assignment may be TRBD1 or TRBD2 (5 bases each). This CDR3 has 16 residues. Looked up from germline, CDR1 is MNHEY and CDR2 is SVGEGT. The V gene lost 2 bases and the J gene lost 3 bases, with 15 bases spanning the gap. CDR3 region: CASSYETARETDTQYF. DNA of the CDR3: TGTGCCAGCAGTTACGAGACAGCTCGGGAAACAGATACGCAGTATTTT.

The rearrangement links TRBV13 to TRBJ2-7; D possibly matches TRBD1 or TRBD2 (5 bases each). CDR3 length: 13 amino acids. The V end lost 4 bases, the J end lost 5 bases, and 12 bases lay between the germline ends. Per the germline V gene, CDR1 is PRHDT and CDR2 is FYEKMQ (reference sequence). The CDR3 nucleotides are TGTGCCAGCAGCTCCTTGGGGGACCACGAGCAGTACGTC. Translated, it gives CASSSLGDHEQYV.

The rearrangement links TRBV10-3 to TRBJ2-3; either TRBD1 or TRBD2 may supply D (5 bases each). Between the trimmed V and J ends, which lost 6 bases and 2 bases, there was a span of 12 bases. CDR1 and CDR2 (germline): ENHRY, SYGVKD. The CDR3 has 14 amino acids. The DNA for the CDR3 is TGTGCCATCAGGGAGGACATGCTCACAGATACGCAGTATTTT. It yields the protein CAIREDMLTDTQYF.

The sample holds a few counts of this clonotype. V usage is TRBV4-3 and J usage is TRBJ2-7, with 9 bases aligning to TRBD2. Germline CDR1 is LGHNA and CDR2 is YSLEER. V dropped 4 bases and J dropped 4; count of bases not matched to a gene: 8. This CDR3 has 15 residues. CDR3 sequence (DNA): TGCGCCAGCAGCCCTATTGCGGGGGGGAGTTACGAGCAGTACTTC. Amino acids: CASSPIAGGSYEQYF.

The chain carries TRBV15 and TRBJ1-1; 7 bases align to TRBD1. The V gene end was trimmed by 0 bases and the J gene end by 6 bases; junction bases not matched to a gene: 4. The CDR3 runs to 14 residues. The V gene's germline CDR1 is LNHNV and CDR2 YYDKDF (reference sequence). CDR3 in amino acids: CATSRETGASEAFF. The CDR3 coding sequence is TGTGCCACCAGCAGAGAAACAGGGGCATCTGAAGCTTTCTTT.

V gene TRBV7-6 combines with J gene TRBJ2-5; D tentatively reads TRBD1 or TRBD2 (5 bases each). Germline assignment: CDR1 SGHVS and CDR2 FNYEAQ. The ends were cut back, 5 bases at V and 5 bases at J, with 12 bases in the middle. CDR3 size: 13 residues. The CDR3 DNA is TGTGCCAGCAGCACGGACTGGGGGGAGACCCAGTACTTC. This codes for CASSTDWGETQYF.

The V gene is TRBV6-1, the J gene TRBJ2-2; D may be TRBD1 or TRBD2 (5 bases each). Germline-derived CDR1 and CDR2 are MNHNS and SASEGT. The CDR3 has 12 residues. Trimming stripped 10 bases from V and 6 bases from J, with 12 bases between. The CDR3, as DNA: TGTGCCATACGTACGGGGCCCGGGGAGCTGTTTTTT. Translation: CAIRTGPGELFF.

This clonotype showed up just a few times. The V and J genes are TRBV10-3 and TRBJ2-3; possibly TRBD2 for D (6 bases). The CDR3 covers 16 residues. The V end lost 5 bases, the J end lost 3 bases, and 18 bases lay between the germline ends. Germline values: CDR1 ENHRY, CDR2 SYGVKD. The CDR3 DNA is TGTGCCATCAGTTTGGGGGGTGTCGTATCGACAGATACGCAGTATTTT. Translated: CAISLGGVVSTDTQYF.

The chain links TRBV10-3 to TRBJ1-5, with TRBD1 identical over 8 bases. The CDR3 length is 13 residues. With 5 bases clipped from V and 6 bases from J, the junction kept 3 bases outside the gene matches. Per germline, CDR1 ENHRY and CDR2 SYGVKD. As DNA, the CDR3 is TGTGCCATCAGTTCAGGGGGCGGTCAGCCCCAGCATTTT. Residues: CAISSGGGQPQHF.